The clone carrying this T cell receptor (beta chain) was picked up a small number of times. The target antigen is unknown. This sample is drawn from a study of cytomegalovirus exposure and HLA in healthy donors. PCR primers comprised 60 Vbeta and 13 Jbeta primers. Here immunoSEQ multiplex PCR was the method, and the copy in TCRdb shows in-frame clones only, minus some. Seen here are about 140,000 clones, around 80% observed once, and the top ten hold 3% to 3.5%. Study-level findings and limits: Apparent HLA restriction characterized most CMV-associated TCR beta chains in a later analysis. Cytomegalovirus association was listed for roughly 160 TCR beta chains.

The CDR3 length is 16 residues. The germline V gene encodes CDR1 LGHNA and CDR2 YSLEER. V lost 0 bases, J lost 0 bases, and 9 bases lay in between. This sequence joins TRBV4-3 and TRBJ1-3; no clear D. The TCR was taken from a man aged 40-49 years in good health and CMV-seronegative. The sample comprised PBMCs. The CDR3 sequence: CASSQDNGYSGNTIYF. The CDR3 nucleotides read TGCGCCAGCAGCCAAGATAACGGGTACTCTGGAAACACCATATATTTT.